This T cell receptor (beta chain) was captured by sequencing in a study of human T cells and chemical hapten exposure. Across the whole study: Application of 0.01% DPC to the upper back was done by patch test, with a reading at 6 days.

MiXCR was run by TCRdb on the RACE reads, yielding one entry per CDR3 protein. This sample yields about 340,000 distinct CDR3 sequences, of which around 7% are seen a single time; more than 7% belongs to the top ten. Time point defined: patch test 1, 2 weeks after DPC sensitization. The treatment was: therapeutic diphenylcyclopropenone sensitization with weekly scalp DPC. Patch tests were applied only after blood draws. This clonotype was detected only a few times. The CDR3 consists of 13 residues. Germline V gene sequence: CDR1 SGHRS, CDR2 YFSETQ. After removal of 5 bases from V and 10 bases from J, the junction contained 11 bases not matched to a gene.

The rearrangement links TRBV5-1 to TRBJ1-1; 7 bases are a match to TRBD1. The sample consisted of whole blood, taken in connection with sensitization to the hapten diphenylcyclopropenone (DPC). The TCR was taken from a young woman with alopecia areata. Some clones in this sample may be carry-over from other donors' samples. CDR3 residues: CASSPTGTVTAFF. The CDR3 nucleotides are TGCGCCAGCAGTCCTACCGGGACAGTCACAGCTTTCTTT.